The next 32 T cell receptor beta chains were all read from a single sample in a study of breast tumors, draining lymph nodes, adjacent tissues. Breast cancer patients provided tissue from their axillary draining lymph nodes. TCRdb re-called the multiplex PCR reads with MiXCR, one entry per CDR3 protein. The repertoire includes about 230,000 distinct CDR3 sequences, 32% of them detected once, and approximately 1.4% sits in the top ten. The sequenced material came from axillary lymph node tissue. The source of these receptors is a female donor with breast cancer. Some clones in this sample may be carry-over from other donors' samples.

This clonotype occurred many times. The J gene is TRBJ2-3, the V gene TRBV11-3; D remains unclear. V was clipped by 1 base and J by 3 bases, with 11 bases between them. The germline V gene has CDR1 SGHNT and CDR2 YENEEA. This CDR3 comprises 15 residues. The CDR3 nucleotides read TGTGCCAGCAGCTTAGTTCCGGTGGGAACAGATACGCAGTATTTT. This codes for CASSLVPVGTDTQYF. The whole variable domain, remainder taken from reference TRBV11-3 and TRBJ2-3, is EAGVVQSPRYKIIEKKQPVAFWCNPISGHNTLYWYLQNLGQGPELLIRYENEEAVDDSQLPKDRFSAERLKGVDSTLKIQPAELGDSAVYLCASSLVPVGTDTQYFGPGTRLTVL.

In its sample, this clonotype was seen many times. This chain uses TRBV27 with TRBJ2-5; possibly TRBD2 for D (5 bases). V was clipped by 2 bases and J by 5 bases, with 9 bases between them. Germline CDR1 reads MNHEY; CDR2 reads SMNVEV (reference sequence). This CDR3 region has 13 residues. CDR3 sequence: CASSLRGLETQYF. The CDR3 bases are TGTGCCAGCAGTTTACGAGGGTTGGAGACCCAGTACTTC.

The chain links TRBV11-2 to TRBJ2-7, with 8 bases that match TRBD1. The germline V gene encodes CDR1 SGHAT and CDR2 FQNNGV. J lost 3 bases, V lost 3 bases, and 19 bases had no gene match. CDR3 size: 19 residues. The CDR3 DNA sequence: TGTGCCAGCAGCTTCCGCCAGACCCGCGCCCGGACAGGGATCTACGAGCAGTACTTC. Its translation is CASSFRQTRARTGIYEQYF.

This chain joins TRBV2 and TRBJ2-5, with D maybe TRBD1 (6 bases). The germline V gene encodes CDR1 SNHLY and CDR2 FYNNEI. Deletions cut 3 bases from V and 9 bases from J, with 14 bases between. The CDR3 spans 13 residues. In nucleotides, the CDR3 is TGTGCCAGCAGTGACAGGGGCAATCAGCCCCAGTACTTC. This translates into CASSDRGNQPQYF.

This clonotype was counted between two and nine times. This clone may be a read error of a much larger clone one base away. The V gene is TRBV5-4, the J gene TRBJ1-2; D is unresolved. The CDR3 covers 15 residues. Per the germline V gene, CDR1 is SGHNT and CDR2 is YYREEE (reference sequence). With 4 bases removed from V and 1 base from J, the gap between germline ends came to 14 bases. The DNA for the CDR3 is TGTGCCAGCAGCCCAGGCCCGGCCAATAACTATGGCTACACCTTC. Translated: CASSPGPANNYGYTF.

The chain recombines TRBV7-8 with TRBJ1-6, with 8 bases matching TRBD1. CDR1 is SGHVS and CDR2 is FQNEAQ in the germline V gene. The ends lost 4 bases at V and 7 bases at J; junction bases unmatched: 21. The CDR3 runs 20 residues. The CDR3 region is CASSSGLGSAGPGGNSPLHF. CDR3 sequence (DNA): TGTGCCAGCAGCTCCGGACTCGGCTCAGCGGGACCAGGGGGCAATTCACCCCTCCACTTT.

There are many counts of this clonotype. DNA of the CDR3: TGCAGCGTTGTAGCAGGGGGGTTGGCGCAGTACTTC. It translates to CSVVAGGLAQYF. This rearrangement joins TRBV29-1 to TRBJ2-7; D perhaps matches TRBD1 (7 bases). V was cut by 4 bases and J by 9 bases, with 16 bases left in between. CDR3 length: 12 amino acids. Germline V lookup: CDR1 SQVTM, CDR2 ANQGSEA.

This clonotype was observed a few times. A much larger clone lies a single base off, so this may be a read error. The chain links TRBV20-1 to TRBJ2-5; D is possibly TRBD1 (6 bases). The CDR3 spans 12 residues. Germline V CDR1 and CDR2: DFQATT, SNEGSKA (reference sequence). CDR3 region: CSARQGQETPYF. In nucleotides, the CDR3 is TGCAGTGCTAGACAGGGGCAAGAGACCCCGTACTTC.

There are many counts of this clonotype. The J gene is TRBJ2-7, the V gene TRBV25-1, with D unclear. Looked up from germline, CDR1 is MGHDK and CDR2 is SYGVNS. V shed 3 bases and J shed 4 bases, with 16 bases lying between them. The CDR3 spans 15 residues. The DNA for the CDR3 is TGTGCCAGCAGTGATTTCCCCGGACCCCTTTACGAGCAGTACTTC. Its translation is CASSDFPGPLYEQYF.

J is TRBJ1-1 and V is TRBV6-5, with TRBD1 as a possible D gene (5 bases). V was pared by 5 bases and J by 6 bases, with 16 bases between. This CDR3 spans 14 amino acids. The germline V gene has CDR1 MNHEY and CDR2 SVGAGI. CDR3 sequence: CASSRGGNGAEAFF. DNA for the CDR3: TGTGCCAGCAGTAGGGGCGGGAACGGGGCTGAAGCTTTCTTT.

With regard to this clonotype: Being one base from a much bigger clone, this may be a read error. Because it lacks the conserved phenylalanine or tryptophan at the end, this CDR3 is likely a read error. The V call is TRBV7-9, the J call TRBJ1-1; D gene uncertain. This CDR3 is 14 amino acids long. Trimming took off 5 bases at V and 1 base at J, with 11 bases between the two ends. Germline CDR1 is SEHNR and CDR2 is FQNEAQ (reference sequence). CDR3 in DNA: TGTGCCAGCAGCCCTGGCTCAGGGAACACTGAAGCTTTCCTT. Encoded protein: CASSPGSGNTEAFL.

This clonotype was recorded a few times. A much larger clone differs by one base, so this may be a read error. The chain joins TRBV20-1 to TRBJ2-1, with a tentative D call TRBD2 (6 bases). Germline CDR1 and CDR2: DFQATT and SNEGSKA (reference sequence). The CDR3 has 11 residues. This chain's CDR3 is CSALTGGEQSF. CDR3 DNA sequence: TGCAGTGCCCTTACCGGGGGTGAGCAGTCCTTC.

This clonotype was observed many times. The chain employs TRBV30 and TRBJ2-7; D is ambiguous. The germline V gene has CDR1 GTSNPN and CDR2 SVGIG (reference sequence). Trimming shortened V by 0 bases and J by 3 bases, and 3 bases separated the two germline ends. CDR3 length: 11 residues. In DNA, the CDR3 is TGTGCCTGGAGTGTTGTCTACGAGCAGTACTTC. It encodes CAWSVVYEQYF.

This clonotype has a count of ten or more. The J gene is TRBJ1-1, the V gene TRBV20-1; possible D gene TRBD1, 6 bases. Germline V gives CDR1 DFQATT, CDR2 SNEGSKA (reference sequence). The CDR3 is made up of 12 amino acids. V was clipped by 4 bases and J by 8 bases, with 14 bases between them. The CDR3 sequence is CSATGHGGEAFF. The CDR3 DNA sequence: TGCAGTGCTACGGGACACGGGGGCGAAGCTTTCTTT.

This clonotype has at least ten counts. V is TRBV6-1 and J is TRBJ2-7; D not certain. Trimming took 1 base from V and 6 from J, leaving 10 bases between them. CDR3 length equals 13 residues. Germline V gene lookup returns CDR1 MNHNS and CDR2 SASEGT. The CDR3 DNA is TGTGCCAGCAGTGAAGGGTCCGTCATCGAGCAGTACTTC. Translation: CASSEGSVIEQYF.

This clonotype has a count of ten or more. Just one base apart from a much larger clone, this may be a read error. This chain connects TRBV20-1 to TRBJ1-2, with D tentatively TRBD1 (5 bases). The CDR3 covers 12 residues. The germline V gene has CDR1 DFQATT and CDR2 SNEGSKA (reference sequence). CDR3 nucleotides: TGCAGTGCGGGGGGACTTGTATATGGCTCCACCTTC. Amino acids: CSAGGLVYGSTF.

In the case of this clonotype: A much bigger clone sits one base away, suggesting this may be a read error. The genes are TRBV12-3 or TRBV12-4 and TRBJ2-4; D is perhaps TRBD1 (6 bases). There are 13 residues in the CDR3. V shed 10 bases and J shed 2 bases, with 12 bases lying between them. The CDR3 nucleotides read TGTGCCAACACCAGGGGAACCAAAAACATTCAGTACTTC. This sequence encodes CANTRGTKNIQYF.

The table lists this clonotype with many counts. J is TRBJ2-1 and V is TRBV5-1; the D gene is possibly TRBD2 (5 bases). The V and J ends lost 1 base and 3 bases respectively, with 8 bases between them. CDR1 and CDR2 from the germline V gene are SGHRS and YFSETQ. This CDR3 comprises 14 residues. CDR3 sequence (DNA): TGCGCCAGCAGCTTGTCCGGGAACTACAATGAGCAGTTCTTC. Translated, it gives CASSLSGNYNEQFF.

The rearrangement uses TRBV11-3 and TRBJ1-1; perhaps TRBD1 as D (6 bases). Looked up from germline, CDR1 is SGHNT and CDR2 is YENEEA. Trimming pared 1 base from V and 5 bases from J, leaving 17 bases between. The CDR3 spans 16 residues. In DNA form, the CDR3 reads TGTGCCAGCAGCTTAGGACAACGGGGGGGCCAAACTGAAGCTTTCTTT. As protein: CASSLGQRGGQTEAFF. Full variable domain (remainder filled in from reference TRBV11-3 and TRBJ1-1): EAGVVQSPRYKIIEKKQPVAFWCNPISGHNTLYWYLQNLGQGPELLIRYENEEAVDDSQLPKDRFSAERLKGVDSTLKIQPAELGDSAVYLCASSLGQRGGQTEAFFGQGTRLTVV.

Worth noting for this clonotype: A much larger clone is a single base away; this may be a read error. This rearrangement joins TRBV11-2 to TRBJ2-1; 9 bases line up with TRBD2. The CDR3 length is 15 residues. Germline V CDR1 and CDR2: SGHAT, FQNNGV. Trimming at V came to 5 bases and at J to 10 bases, leaving 12 bases not matched to a gene. For the CDR3, the DNA is TGTGCCAGCAGCCCCGGACTAGCGCCAACCGGGGAGCAGTTCTTC. Amino acids: CASSPGLAPTGEQFF.

The chain combines TRBV2 with TRBJ2-7, with 13 bases matching TRBD2. Germline CDR1 reads SNHLY; CDR2 reads FYNNEI. The CDR3 contains 14 residues. V was pared by 7 bases and J by 3 bases, with 3 bases of the junction left unmatched. CDR3 nucleotides: TGTGCCAGCAAGGGACTAGCGGGATACTACGAGCAGTACTTC. This encodes CASKGLAGYYEQYF.

This sequence joins TRBV5-1 and TRBJ1-2; the D gene is possibly TRBD1 (5 bases). The V end was cut by 0 bases, the J end by 6 bases, with 12 bases between. The CDR3 extends over 14 amino acids. The germline CDR1 and CDR2 sequences are SGHRS and YFSETQ. This CDR3 is CASSLAGKEDGYTF. CDR3 nucleotides: TGCGCCAGCAGCTTGGCAGGGAAGGAGGATGGCTACACCTTC.

This clonotype showed up many times. The chain combines TRBV18 with TRBJ2-1; 10 bases are a match to TRBD2. Trimming at V came to 9 bases and at J to 6 bases, leaving 5 bases not matched to a gene. The germline gives CDR1 KGHSH, CDR2 LQKENI. CDR3 size: 13 residues. DNA for the CDR3: TGTGCCAGTTGCAGCGGGAGGGGCAATGAGCAGTTCTTC. This gives the protein CASCSGRGNEQFF.

Ten or more counts support this clonotype. The chain is built from TRBV7-2 and TRBJ2-3; 7 bases agree with TRBD2. This CDR3 region has 16 residues. Trimming took 2 bases from V and 0 from J; bases not matched to a gene: 5. Germline V gene data show CDR1 as SGHTA and CDR2 as FQGNSA. CDR3 bases: TGTGCCAGCAGCTTACAAGCGGGGAGTAGCACAGATACGCAGTATTTT. It codes for CASSLQAGSSTDTQYF.

Details on this clonotype: A much larger clone differs from this one at a single base, so this may be a read error. J is TRBJ2-5 and V is TRBV5-8; 10 bases align to TRBD2. Germline CDR1 SGHTS, CDR2 YDEGEE. The CDR3 is 17 residues long. With V trimmed by 4 bases and J by 7 bases, 16 bases remained unmatched. The CDR3, as DNA: TGTGCCAGCAGCCCGGGGACTAGCGCCGTAAAAAGGGGGACCCAGTACTTC. This gives the protein CASSPGTSAVKRGTQYF.

Many counts were recorded for this clonotype. The V and J genes are TRBV12-3 or TRBV12-4 and TRBJ2-7, with 9 bases matching TRBD2. Losses at the gene ends were 5 bases for V and 0 bases for J; bases not matched to a gene: 5. The CDR3 loop spans 15 amino acids. CDR3 residues: CASSLGLALSYEQYF. CDR3 coding DNA: TGTGCCAGCAGTCTAGGACTAGCGCTCTCCTACGAGCAGTACTTC.

This clonotype has ten or more counts. The conserved closing phenylalanine or tryptophan is absent in this CDR3, likely reflecting a read error. The DNA is omitted, as the CDR3 cannot be located on it reliably, and the CDR3 follows TCRdb's listing. The CDR3 here is CASSSSGRTLI. The chain employs TRBV28 and TRBJ2-5; the DNA was not used to check the table's D call, TRBD2. The germline CDR1 and CDR2 sequences are MDHEN and SYDVKM. Inclusive of both ends, the CDR3 amounts to 11 amino acids.

This clonotype has just a few counts. Lacking the conserved final phenylalanine or tryptophan, this CDR3 likely reflects a read error. The chain is built from TRBV24-1 and TRBJ1-2, with a weak D call TRBD1 (6 bases). With 4 bases removed from V and 0 bases from J, the gap between germline ends came to 17 bases. Looked up from germline, CDR1 is KGHDR and CDR2 is SFDVKD. The CDR3 has 17 residues. In nucleotides, the CDR3 is TGTGCCACCAGTGAAGGGGTACAGGGACGAGCTAACTATGGCTACACCCTC. Translating gives CATSEGVQGRANYGYTL.

About this clonotype itself: This sequence may be a read error, since a much larger clone differs from it by one base. The chain has TRBV7-2 and TRBJ2-1; 10 bases agree with TRBD2. CDR3 length: 15 amino acids. Germline lookup yields CDR1 SGHTA and CDR2 FQGNSA. In DNA form, the CDR3 reads TGTGCCAGCAGCCCGCCGGGACTAGCGTACAATGAGCAGCTCTTC. This sequence encodes CASSPPGLAYNEQLF.

The chain employs TRBV4-1 and TRBJ2-3; D is possibly TRBD1 (6 bases). The CDR3 contains 15 residues. Trimming removed 1 base from V and 4 bases from J, with 12 bases in between. Germline lookup yields CDR1 MGHRA and CDR2 YSYEKL. CDR3 residues: CASSQGDTRSDTQYF. The CDR3 bases are TGCGCCAGCAGCCAAGGGGACACCCGATCAGATACGCAGTATTTT.

In its sample, this clonotype was seen many times. The chain recombines TRBV19 with TRBJ2-7, with 9 bases lining up with TRBD2. V lost 2 bases and J lost 9; bases outside the gene matches: 8. CDR1 is LNHDA and CDR2 is SQIVND in the germline V gene (reference sequence). This CDR3 comprises 14 residues. The DNA of the CDR3 is TGTGCCAGTAGTATATCTAGCGGGATTTATCTGCAGTACTTC. Amino acid sequence: CASSISSGIYLQYF.

About this clonotype: The junction differs from germline at one of its ends, possibly a read error. The chain recombines TRBV6-2 or TRBV6-3 with TRBJ2-7; D gene unclear. This CDR3 has 15 residues. From germline, CDR1 is MNHEY and CDR2 SVGEGT. The CDR3 spells CASSHSILPPYEQYF. The CDR3 DNA sequence: TGTGCCAGCAGTCACTCGATACTACCCCCGTACGAGCAGTACTTC.